This TCR beta chain emerged from a study of blood T cell repertoires in COVID-19. Looking at the study overall: The United States, Italy and Spain supplied acute and convalescent COVID-19 samples. PBMCs, B-cell-depleted T cells, or T cells were the source of the cDNA or gDNA that made up the material.

Original analysis: Scientists estimated how many nucleated cells there were by amplifying reference gene primers. Produced via immunoSEQ multiplex PCR; TCRdb's table is partial and in-frame only. V, J and clone size reflect that table, while D and trimming were determined from the DNA. The top ten hold about 2.3% of the sample, which has around 320,000 clones, approximately 90% seen once. The V segment lost 2 bases and the J segment 9 bases; nucleotides outside the gene matches: 6. Germline CDR1 reads MNHEY; CDR2 reads SMNVEV (reference sequence). This CDR3 has 15 amino acids. Specimen: peripheral blood. This clonotype was sampled from a young man with active or convalescent COVID-19. This chain connects TRBV27 to TRBJ2-1; 11 nucleotides match TRBD2. This CDR3 reads CASSLILAGGGEQFF. The CDR3 coding sequence is TGTGCCAGCAGTTTAATCCTAGCGGGGGGTGGTGAGCAGTTCTTC.